The 26 T cell receptor beta chains below were found in one sample sequenced in a study of OX40 agonist ivuxolimab in advanced cancers. Assay used: immunoSEQ multiplex PCR; TCRdb lists only in-frame clones, some missing. Here the sample spans tens of thousands of clones, approximately 86% being singletons. The sequencing used CD4+ or CD8+ T cells sorted from blood, collected in a trial of the OX40 agonist ivuxolimab. The receptors here all came from an adult with an advanced solid tumor such as melanoma, head and neck, liver or kidney cancer.

This clone was detected only once. The chain combines TRBV5-1 with TRBJ2-1; 7 nucleotides line up with TRBD1. The CDR3 loop spans 13 amino acids. Germline V gene lookup returns CDR1 SGHRS and CDR2 YFSETQ. The V segment lost 4 bases and the J segment 5 bases; nucleotides outside the gene matches: 3. This CDR3 reads CASSPGQNNEQFF. The DNA for the CDR3 is TGCGCCAGCAGCCCGGGACAGAACAATGAGCAGTTCTTC. The full variable domain, rest sourced from reference TRBV5-1 and TRBJ2-1, is KAGVTQTPRYLIKTRGQQVTLSCSPISGHRSVSWYQQTPGQGLQFLFEYFSETQRNKGNFPGRFSGRQFSNSRSEMNVSTLELGDSALYLCASSPGQNNEQFFGPGTRLTVL.

V gene TRBV10-3 combines with J gene TRBJ1-2; D gene uncertain. The V end was cut by 0 bases, the J end by 3 bases, with 14 bases between. The germline gives CDR1 ENHRY, CDR2 SYGVKD. The CDR3 totals 16 residues. For the CDR3, the DNA is TGTGCCATCAGTGAGTCTGGCGAAAGTATTTACTATGGCTACACCTTC. It specifies CAISESGESIYYGYTF.

Written as DNA, the CDR3 is TGCGCCAGCAGCCAATTTACAGTGGGGGATTCACCCCTCCACTTT. Translated: CASSQFTVGDSPLHF. This sequence joins TRBV4-1 and TRBJ1-6; D possibly corresponds to TRBD1 (5 bases). The CDR3 runs to 15 residues. Trimming cost V 2 bases and J 8 bases, with 13 bases left between them. Looked up from germline, CDR1 is MGHRA and CDR2 is YSYEKL.

J is TRBJ1-6 and V is TRBV10-3; D is possibly TRBD1 (6 bases). Trimming cost V 7 bases and J 10 bases, with 14 bases left between them. This CDR3 is built from 13 residues. Germline assignment: CDR1 ENHRY and CDR2 SYGVKD. The CDR3 here is CAINGGQGSPLHF. CDR3 coding DNA: TGTGCCATCAATGGGGGGCAGGGGTCACCCCTCCACTTT.

The chain uses TRBV5-1 and TRBJ1-1, with TRBD1 matching over 9 bases. The CDR3 contains 14 residues. Germline V CDR1 and CDR2: SGHRS, YFSETQ. V trimming: 3 bases; J trimming: 5 bases; junction bases outside the gene matches: 5. This chain's CDR3 is CASSYGQGSTEAFF. The CDR3 DNA reads TGCGCCAGCAGCTATGGACAGGGGTCGACTGAAGCTTTCTTT. Supplemented by reference TRBV5-1 and TRBJ1-1, the full variable domain reads KAGVTQTPRYLIKTRGQQVTLSCSPISGHRSVSWYQQTPGQGLQFLFEYFSETQRNKGNFPGRFSGRQFSNSRSEMNVSTLELGDSALYLCASSYGQGSTEAFFGQGTRLTVV.

The chain has TRBV18 and TRBJ2-2; 8 bases line up with TRBD1. Trimming removed 2 bases from V and 1 base from J; junction bases left unmatched: 3. CDR1 KGHSH and CDR2 LQKENI come from the germline V gene. This CDR3 is built from 16 residues. The CDR3 DNA is TGTGCCAGCTCACCAGGGGGACAGGTGAACACCGGGGAGCTGTTTTTT. It translates to CASSPGGQVNTGELFF.

The chain employs TRBV28 and TRBJ1-2; D gene uncertain. Germline V CDR1 and CDR2: MDHEN, SYDVKM. This CDR3 has 14 amino acids. The V end was cut by 4 bases, the J end by 9 bases, with 18 bases between. The CDR3 nucleotides read TGTGCCAGCAGTTCGACAAGGGTCTATGGCCGCTACACCTTC. Its protein product is CASSSTRVYGRYTF.

The chain uses TRBV18 and TRBJ2-3; TRBD1 might be the D (5 bases). Looked up from germline, CDR1 is KGHSH and CDR2 is LQKENI. CDR3 length equals 14 residues. V lost 2 bases and J 4 bases, leaving 10 bases between the germline ends. CDR3 nucleotides: TGTGCCAGCTCACCAGTCCCCAGGGCAGATACGCAGTATTTT. It translates to CASSPVPRADTQYF. The full variable domain, with the rest looked up from reference TRBV18 and TRBJ2-3, is NAGVMQNPRHLVRRRGQEARLRCSPMKGHSHVYWYRQLPEEGLKFMVYLQKENIIDESGMPKERFSAEFPKEGPSILRIQQVVRGDSAAYFCASSPVPRADTQYFGPGTRLTVL.

The chain carries TRBV18 and TRBJ1-4, with 9 bases that match TRBD1. Germline V gene data show CDR1 as KGHSH and CDR2 as LQKENI. The junction had 9 bases not matched to a gene; V was cut back by 5 bases and J by 8 bases. This CDR3 is built from 15 residues. This chain's CDR3 is CASSSLQGAREKLFF. The CDR3 region has the DNA TGTGCCAGCTCAAGCCTACAGGGGGCTAGGGAAAAACTGTTTTTT.

The V gene is TRBV28, the J gene TRBJ2-2, with 7 nucleotides matching TRBD1. The CDR3 has 15 residues. CDR1 is MDHEN, CDR2 SYDVKM, per germline. Trimming at V came to 6 bases and at J to 7 bases, leaving 11 bases not matched to a gene. The CDR3 bases are TGTGCCAGCAGCCGTGGACAGGTGACTGACGGGGAGCTGTTTTTT. Translation: CASSRGQVTDGELFF.

V usage is TRBV5-1 and J usage is TRBJ1-1; no definite D call. With 4 bases removed from V and 2 bases from J, the gap between germline ends came to 3 bases. CDR1 and CDR2 (germline): SGHRS, YFSETQ. This CDR3 is built from 11 residues. CDR3 DNA: TGCGCCAGCAGCATAAACACTGAAGCTTTCTTT. Its translation is CASSINTEAFF. Based on the CDR3 plus reference TRBV5-1 and TRBJ1-1, the full variable domain is KAGVTQTPRYLIKTRGQQVTLSCSPISGHRSVSWYQQTPGQGLQFLFEYFSETQRNKGNFPGRFSGRQFSNSRSEMNVSTLELGDSALYLCASSINTEAFFGQGTRLTVV.

V and J are TRBV28 and TRBJ2-3; D perhaps matches TRBD2 (5 bases). CDR1 and CDR2 from the germline V gene are MDHEN and SYDVKM. V was trimmed by 4 bases and J by 6 bases, leaving 11 bases between them. The CDR3 is 13 amino acids. The CDR3 DNA is TGTGCCAGCAGTTCCTCGACTACTGATACGCAGTATTTT. Translating it yields CASSSSTTDTQYF. The whole variable domain, remainder taken from reference TRBV28 and TRBJ2-3, is DVKVTQSSRYLVKRTGEKVFLECVQDMDHENMFWYRQDPGLGLRLIYFSYDVKMKEKGDIPEGYSVSREKKERFSLILESASTNQTSMYLCASSSSTTDTQYFGPGTRLTVL.

This clone has only one observation. In DNA, the CDR3 is TGCGCCAGCAGCTCCCGACAGGGGGGACGCAATGAGCAGTTCTTC. It codes for CASSSRQGGRNEQFF. The gene calls are TRBV5-1 and TRBJ2-1; TRBD1 matches 9 bases. Trimming at V came to 3 bases and at J to 6 bases, leaving 7 bases not matched to a gene. The CDR3 is 15 residues long. The germline CDR1 and CDR2 sequences are SGHRS and YFSETQ.

This clone was observed a few times. The chain couples TRBV5-4 to TRBJ2-5, with a possible D match to TRBD2 (6 bases). The CDR3 runs to 14 residues. Per the germline V gene, CDR1 is SGHNT and CDR2 is YYREEE (reference sequence). Trimming removed 0 bases from V and 5 bases from J, with 11 bases in between. CDR3 residues: CASSLDGGLETQYF. The CDR3 DNA follows: TGTGCCAGCAGCTTGGATGGAGGGCTGGAGACCCAGTACTTC.

This chain uses TRBV12-5 with TRBJ2-2; a weak D match, TRBD2 (6 bases). The V end lost 3 bases, the J end lost 1 base, and 12 bases lay between the germline ends. CDR1 is LGHNT and CDR2 is FRNRAP in the germline V gene. This CDR3 comprises 16 residues. The CDR3: CASGFSRGGNTGELFF. The CDR3 bases are TGTGCTAGTGGTTTCTCGCGGGGAGGGAACACCGGGGAGCTGTTTTTT.

The chain couples TRBV6-6 to TRBJ1-2, with 8 nucleotides matching TRBD1. The CDR3 length is 13 residues. Trimming took 7 bases from V and 3 from J; bases not matched to a gene: 4. CDR1 MNHNY and CDR2 SVGAGI come from the germline V gene (reference sequence). CDR3 protein: CASKAGGDYGYTF. The CDR3 nucleotides are TGTGCCAGCAAGGCAGGGGGCGACTATGGCTACACCTTC.

The rearrangement uses TRBV9 and TRBJ1-6, with 7 positions matching TRBD1. Per the germline V gene, CDR1 is SGDLS and CDR2 is YYNGEE. CDR3 length: 14 residues. With 3 bases clipped from V and 11 bases from J, the junction kept 8 bases outside the gene matches. The CDR3 reads CASSAGTAQTPLHF. The CDR3, as DNA: TGTGCCAGCAGCGCCGGGACAGCCCAGACACCCCTCCACTTT.

The rearrangement uses TRBV4-3 and TRBJ1-1, with TRBD1 as a possible D gene (5 bases). The CDR3 extends over 12 amino acids. Germline CDR1 is LGHNA and CDR2 is YSLEER. V lost 0 bases and J lost 10, with 9 bases in between. CDR3 protein: CASSQDGGVAFF. In nucleotides, the CDR3 is TGCGCCAGCAGCCAAGACGGGGGGGTAGCTTTCTTT.

The J gene is TRBJ1-1, the V gene TRBV9; perhaps TRBD1 as D (5 bases). The V and J ends lost 7 bases and 0 bases respectively, with 10 bases between them. Germline V gene data show CDR1 as SGDLS and CDR2 as YYNGEE. The CDR3 extends over 13 amino acids. CDR3 region: CASGGRMNTEAFF. The CDR3 DNA sequence: TGTGCCAGCGGGGGACGGATGAACACTGAAGCTTTCTTT.

The chain combines TRBV11-2 with TRBJ1-6, with D possibly being TRBD1 (5 bases). The CDR3 runs 13 residues. CDR1 is SGHAT, CDR2 FQNNGV, per germline. The germline V and J ends were trimmed by 3 bases and 12 bases, with 12 bases remaining between them. DNA for the CDR3: TGTGCCAGCAGCTTGGCCCTTCAGGGACCCCTCCACTTT. Translation gives CASSLALQGPLHF.

The CDR3 DNA follows: TGTGCCAGCAGCCAACCTAATGAAAAACTGTTTTTT. Protein product: CASSQPNEKLFF. The gene calls are TRBV14 and TRBJ1-4; D unresolved. Trimming shortened V by 2 bases and J by 3 bases, and 1 base separated the two germline ends. Germline loops: CDR1 SGHDN, CDR2 FVKESK. The CDR3 length is 12 residues.

The chain has TRBV4-3 and TRBJ1-4; no definite D call. Germline V gene sequence: CDR1 LGHNA, CDR2 YSLEER. Trimming removed 1 base at V and 0 bases at J, with 6 bases between. The CDR3 extends over 15 amino acids. The CDR3 nucleotides are TGCGCCAGCAGCCAAGGGCTCGCAACTAATGAAAAACTGTTTTTT. Its translation is CASSQGLATNEKLFF.

The rearrangement links TRBV10-3 to TRBJ2-6, with D possibly being TRBD1 (5 bases). The ends were cut back, 6 bases at V and 11 bases at J, with 14 bases in the middle. The length of the CDR3 is 13 residues. CDR1 is ENHRY and CDR2 is SYGVKD in the germline V gene. The CDR3: CAIRSQGADVLTF. The CDR3 region has the DNA TGTGCCATCAGGTCCCAGGGTGCCGACGTCCTGACTTTC.

J is TRBJ1-2 and V is TRBV7-2; possible D gene TRBD1, 6 bases. The germline V gene has CDR1 SGHTA and CDR2 FQGNSA. This CDR3 contains 13 residues. V was pared by 5 bases and J by 5 bases, with 12 bases between. The DNA for the CDR3 is TGTGCCAGCAGCCAGGGGCGGGGGTATGGCTACACCTTC. It specifies CASSQGRGYGYTF.

The chain recombines TRBV2 with TRBJ1-5; unclear D gene. Trimming took 1 base from V and 5 from J, leaving 12 bases between them. The CDR3 loop spans 15 amino acids. Germline CDR1 and CDR2: SNHLY and FYNNEI. This CDR3 reads CASSEVGSLDQPQHF. The CDR3, as DNA: TGTGCCAGCAGTGAAGTCGGCAGTTTAGATCAGCCCCAGCATTTT.

This chain links TRBV29-1 with TRBJ2-7, with D unclear. The V end was cut by 7 bases, the J end by 3 bases, with 10 bases between. In germline, CDR1 is SQVTM, CDR2 ANQGSEA. The CDR3 is 11 residues long. The CDR3 region is CSAGKDYEQYF. The CDR3 DNA follows: TGCAGCGCCGGTAAAGACTACGAGCAGTACTTC.